Below are 12 T cell receptor beta chains sequenced from a single sample in a study of T cells in tuberculosis. Libraries were prepared by immunoSEQ multiplex PCR; TCRdb keeps only in-frame clonotypes and omits some of them. The sample records roughly 34,000 clones, around 96% being singletons. The sequencing input was PBMCs. The receptor set was obtained from a donor between 10 and 35 years old with latent tuberculosis or without tuberculosis infection.

The V call is TRBV5-5, the J call TRBJ2-1; 7 positions agree with TRBD2. The CDR3 is made up of 15 amino acids. Germline V CDR1 and CDR2: SGHKS, YYEKEE (reference sequence). The V gene end was trimmed by 0 bases and the J gene end by 3 bases; junction bases not matched to a gene: 3. The CDR3 sequence is CASSLGAGNYNEQFF. CDR3 bases: TGTGCCAGCAGCTTGGGAGCGGGAAACTACAATGAGCAGTTCTTC.

The chain uses TRBV7-8 and TRBJ1-1, with 9 bases aligning to TRBD1. CDR1 SGHVS and CDR2 FQNEAQ come from the germline V gene. The CDR3 runs to 13 residues. V lost 5 bases and J lost 7; bases outside the gene matches: 5. The CDR3 sequence: CASSRQGVGEAFF. The CDR3 region has the DNA TGTGCCAGCAGCCGACAGGGGGTGGGTGAAGCTTTCTTT. Drawing the rest from reference TRBV7-8 and TRBJ1-1, the complete variable domain is GAGVSQSPRYKVAKRGQDVALRCDPISGHVSLFWYQQALGQGPEFLTYFQNEAQLDKSGLPSDRFFAERPEGSVSTLKIQRTQQEDSAVYLCASSRQGVGEAFFGQGTRLTVV.

V usage is TRBV4-1 and J usage is TRBJ1-2; 7 bases align to TRBD1. This CDR3 is 15 amino acids long. Per germline, CDR1 MGHRA and CDR2 YSYEKL. V shed 1 base, J shed 3 bases, and the junction held 5 bases outside the gene matches. The CDR3: CASSQGQGSDYGYTF. CDR3 coding DNA: TGCGCCAGCAGCCAAGGACAGGGATCGGACTATGGCTACACCTTC.

The V and J genes are TRBV28 and TRBJ2-1, with D possibly TRBD2 on 6 matching bases. The length of the CDR3 is 14 residues. Germline-derived CDR1 and CDR2 are MDHEN and SYDVKM. V was clipped by 2 bases and J by 6 bases, with 11 bases between them. The CDR3, as DNA: TGTGCCAGCAGTTTACAACCCGGGGGCAATGAGCAGTTCTTC. Translated, it gives CASSLQPGGNEQFF.

The V and J genes are TRBV6-5 and TRBJ1-1; D not resolved. Germline values: CDR1 MNHEY, CDR2 SVGAGI. The CDR3 is 13 amino acids. Trimming shortened V by 2 bases and J by 4 bases, and 8 bases separated the two germline ends. CDR3 coding DNA: TGTGCCAGCAGTTACACGCCTATCACTGAAGCTTTCTTT. Residues: CASSYTPITEAFF.

The genes are TRBV7-9 and TRBJ2-1; TRBD2 matches 7 bases. This CDR3 region has 16 residues. The germline V gene has CDR1 SEHNR and CDR2 FQNEAQ (reference sequence). With V trimmed by 6 bases and J by 4 bases, 12 bases remained unmatched. The CDR3 nucleotides are TGTGCCAGCAGGGCCCGCGGGGCGGGAGCTTACAATGAGCAGTTCTTC. Translating gives CASRARGAGAYNEQFF. Complete variable domain (other parts from reference TRBV7-9 and TRBJ2-1): DTGVSQNPRHKITKRGQNVTFRCDPISEHNRLYWYRQTLGQGPEFLTYFQNEAQLEKSRLLSDRFSAERPKGSFSTLEIQRTEQGDSAMYLCASRARGAGAYNEQFFGPGTRLTVL.

The count of this clone is one. The chain has TRBV18 and TRBJ1-2, with 7 nucleotides matching TRBD1. CDR3 length: 14 amino acids. The V and J ends lost 6 bases and 1 base, in that order; junction bases with no gene match: 5. CDR1 and CDR2 from the germline V gene are KGHSH and LQKENI. The CDR3 DNA reads as TGTGCCAGCTCGCGGGGACAGATTAACTATGGCTACACCTTC. This gives the protein CASSRGQINYGYTF.

The rearrangement uses TRBV18 and TRBJ2-1; possible D gene TRBD2, 5 bases. V dropped 5 bases and J dropped 6 bases, with 17 bases sitting between them. Germline-derived CDR1 and CDR2 are KGHSH and LQKENI. This CDR3 comprises 15 residues. The CDR3 bases are TGTGCCAGCTCATTCCCGGGATCGGTTGGCAATGAGCAGTTCTTC. It encodes CASSFPGSVGNEQFF.

The V and J genes are TRBV2 and TRBJ1-5, with 10 bases aligning to TRBD1. CDR3 length: 14 amino acids. Trimming removed 4 bases from V and 5 bases from J; junction bases left unmatched: 2. Germline CDR1 and CDR2: SNHLY and FYNNEI. The CDR3 loop reads CASSADRGDQPQHF. The CDR3 nucleotides are TGTGCCAGCAGTGCGGACAGGGGGGATCAGCCCCAGCATTTT. Complete variable domain (other parts from reference TRBV2 and TRBJ1-5): EPEVTQTPSHQVTQMGQEVILRCVPISNHLYFYWYRQILGQKVEFLVSFYNNEISEKSEIFDDQFSVERPDGSNFTLKIRSTKLEDSAMYFCASSADRGDQPQHFGDGTRLSIL.

V gene TRBV27 combines with J gene TRBJ2-7; TRBD2 aligns across 7 bases. This CDR3 is 14 amino acids long. Trimming at V came to 5 bases and at J to 2 bases, leaving 6 bases not matched to a gene. Germline V CDR1 and CDR2: MNHEY, SMNVEV (reference sequence). The chain's CDR3 is CASSPLAATYEQYF. In nucleotides, the CDR3 is TGTGCCAGCAGTCCTCTAGCGGCGACCTACGAGCAGTACTTC.

The CDR3 DNA sequence: TGCGCCAGCAGCCAAGGCCCCCCTAGCGGGAGGAGGAATGAGCAGTTCTTC. Protein product: CASSQGPPSGRRNEQFF. The chain links TRBV4-1 to TRBJ2-1; 11 bases line up with TRBD2. J lost 7 bases, V lost 1 base, and 9 bases had no gene match. Germline lookup yields CDR1 MGHRA and CDR2 YSYEKL. This CDR3 is 17 amino acids long.

The gene calls are TRBV20-1 and TRBJ2-7; D call uncertain. The CDR3 totals 11 residues. V was shortened by 5 bases and J by 0 bases, with 5 bases between the two germline ends. The germline gives CDR1 DFQATT, CDR2 SNEGSKA (reference sequence). The CDR3 DNA follows: TGCAGTGCTGAGGACTCCTACGAGCAGTACTTC. Translation gives CSAEDSYEQYF.